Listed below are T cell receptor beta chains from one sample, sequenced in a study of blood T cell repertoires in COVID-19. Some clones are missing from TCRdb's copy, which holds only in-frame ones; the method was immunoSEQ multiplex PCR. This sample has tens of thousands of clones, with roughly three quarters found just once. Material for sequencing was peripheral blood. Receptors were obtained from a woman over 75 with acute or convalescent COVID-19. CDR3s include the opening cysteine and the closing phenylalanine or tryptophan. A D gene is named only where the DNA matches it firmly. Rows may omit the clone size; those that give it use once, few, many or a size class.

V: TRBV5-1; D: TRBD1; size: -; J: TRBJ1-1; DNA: TGCGCCAGCAGCTTGACAGGGGGAAAGGACACTGAAGCTTTCTTT; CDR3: CASSLTGGKDTEAFF
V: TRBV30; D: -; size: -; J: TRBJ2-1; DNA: TGTGCCTGGAGTACCTTGACGGGAACATACAATGAGCAGTTCTTC; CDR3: CAWSTLTGTYNEQFF
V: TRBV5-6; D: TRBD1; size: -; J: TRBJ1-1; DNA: TGTGCCAGCAGCTTGGCGGCGGGACAGGGAATTTCGAACACTGAAGCTTTCTTT; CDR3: CASSLAAGQGISNTEAFF
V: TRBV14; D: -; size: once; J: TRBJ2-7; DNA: TGTGCCAGCAGCCCCAGATGGGGCGCCGGGAGCCAGTACGAGCAGTACTTC; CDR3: CASSPRWGAGSQYEQYF
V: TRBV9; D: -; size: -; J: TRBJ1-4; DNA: TGTGCCAGCAGCCGCCGGGGGGCAACTAATGAAAAACTGTTTTTT; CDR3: CASSRRGATNEKLFF
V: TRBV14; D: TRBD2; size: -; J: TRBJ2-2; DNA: TGTGCCAGCAGCCCCAGACTAGCGGCGAACACCGGGGAGCTGTTTTTT; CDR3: CASSPRLAANTGELFF
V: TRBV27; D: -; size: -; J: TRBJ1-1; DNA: TGTGCCAGCTGTCGGGACACTCACACTGAAGCTTTCTTT; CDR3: CASCRDTHTEAFF
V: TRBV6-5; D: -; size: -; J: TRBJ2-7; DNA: TGTGCCAGCAGTAGGCCCGGGACTGGCTCCTACGAGCAGTACTTC; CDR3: CASSRPGTGSYEQYF
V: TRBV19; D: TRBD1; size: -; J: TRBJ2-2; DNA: TGTGCCAGTAGTATACGGCCAGGGGGTAACACCGGGGAGCTGTTTTTT; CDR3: CASSIRPGGNTGELFF
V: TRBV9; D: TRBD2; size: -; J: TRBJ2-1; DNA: TGTGCCAGCAGCGTAGGTGGGGGGGGACTAGCGGGAGTGTTATACAATGAGCAGTTCTTC; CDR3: CASSVGGGGLAGVLYNEQFF
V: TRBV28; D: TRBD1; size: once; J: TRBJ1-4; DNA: TGTGCCAGCAGTTTATATGCAGGGGGGTCTGAAAAACTGTTTTTT; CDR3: CASSLYAGGSEKLFF
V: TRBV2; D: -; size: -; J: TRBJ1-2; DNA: TGTGCCAGCAGTGGTCGGGGGGGCCCTTATGGCTACACCTTC; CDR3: CASSGRGGPYGYTF
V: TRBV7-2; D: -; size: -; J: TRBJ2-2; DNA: TGTGCCGCCCGGCAGGGGAACACCGGGGAGCTGTTTTTT; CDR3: CAARQGNTGELFF
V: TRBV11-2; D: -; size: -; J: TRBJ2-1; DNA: TGTGCCAGCAGCTTAGCCGGGACTGCCAATGAGCAGTTCTTC; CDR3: CASSLAGTANEQFF
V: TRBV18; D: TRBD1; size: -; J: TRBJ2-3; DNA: TGTGCCAGCTCACAGGGGACAGGGGCCACAGATACGCAGTATTTT; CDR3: CASSQGTGATDTQYF
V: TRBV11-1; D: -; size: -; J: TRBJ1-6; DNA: TGTGCCAGCAGACGGGAGCAGGGCGGGGATTCACCCCTCCACTTT; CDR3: CASRREQGGDSPLHF